The TCR beta chain described here comes from a study of blood T cell repertoires in COVID-19. Turning to the study itself: From T cells, B-cell-depleted T cells, or PBMCs came the material, which was cDNA or gDNA.

This CDR3 spans 14 amino acids. Germline values: CDR1 SGHTA, CDR2 FQGTGA. Trimming shortened V by 1 base and J by 1 base, and 7 bases separated the two germline ends. In the study's own analysis: Counts of nucleated cells, estimated from reference gene primer amplification, were obtained. Assay used: immunoSEQ multiplex PCR; TCRdb lists only in-frame clones, some missing. V, J and clone size are those of that table, while D and trimming were read from the DNA. The sample includes about 240,000 clones, approximately 78% of them seen just once. This TCR was sampled from an older woman with active or convalescent COVID-19. The J gene is TRBJ1-1, the V gene TRBV7-3; D is perhaps TRBD1 (5 bases). The specimen sequenced was peripheral blood. The CDR3 sequence is CASSLSGANTEAFF. DNA for the CDR3: TGTGCCAGCAGCTTAAGTGGGGCGAACACTGAAGCTTTCTTT.